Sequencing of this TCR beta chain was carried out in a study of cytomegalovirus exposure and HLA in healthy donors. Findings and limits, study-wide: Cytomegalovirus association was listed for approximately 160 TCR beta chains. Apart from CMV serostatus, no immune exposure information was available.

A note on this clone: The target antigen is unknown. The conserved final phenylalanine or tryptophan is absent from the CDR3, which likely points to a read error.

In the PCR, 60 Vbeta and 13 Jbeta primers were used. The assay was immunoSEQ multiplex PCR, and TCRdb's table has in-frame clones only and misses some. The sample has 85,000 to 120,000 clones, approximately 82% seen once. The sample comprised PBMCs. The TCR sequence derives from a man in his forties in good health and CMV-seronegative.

For the CDR3, the DNA is TGTGCCAGCAATGACGGGTCTGGCTACACCCTC. Amino acid sequence: CASNDGSGYTL. The chain recombines TRBV2 with TRBJ1-2; D is uncertain. The V and J ends lost 7 bases and 7 bases respectively, with 10 bases between them. The CDR3 loop spans 11 amino acids. Looked up from germline, CDR1 is SNHLY and CDR2 is FYNNEI.